This TCR beta chain was identified in a study of blood T cell repertoires in COVID-19. Study at large: Specimens from acute and convalescent COVID-19 originated in the United States, Italy and Spain. Sources were T cells, B-cell-depleted T cells, or PBMCs; the material itself was cDNA or gDNA.

The V gene's germline CDR1 is SGDLS and CDR2 YYNGEE. CDR3 length equals 14 residues. Trimming took 0 bases from V and 4 from J, leaving 8 bases between them. Assay used: immunoSEQ multiplex PCR; TCRdb lists only in-frame clones, some missing. Among some 390,000 clones, around nine tenths were seen once, and the ten largest hold around 1.5%. The TCR comes from a woman aged 40-49 years with COVID-19, enrolled during active disease. The chain links TRBV9 to TRBJ2-4; D may be TRBD2 (6 bases). The sequenced sample was peripheral blood. The CDR3 sequence: CASSVGRGKNIQYF. The CDR3 nucleotides read TGTGCCAGCAGCGTAGGGCGGGGAAAAAACATTCAGTACTTC.